A selection of T cell receptor beta chains follows, all from one sample in a study of blood T cell repertoires in COVID-19. Produced via immunoSEQ multiplex PCR; TCRdb's table is partial and in-frame only. Here the sample spans roughly 99,000 clones, more than 70% being singletons. Material: peripheral blood. The source of these receptors is a middle-aged man with active or convalescent COVID-19. Each CDR3 is given with its conserved first and last residue. The order of the fields is J gene, D gene, V gene, CDR3 DNA, CDR3 protein. A D gene is named only where the DNA matches it firmly.

j_gene: TRBJ2-1; d_gene: TRBD2; v_gene: TRBV4-3; CDR3nt: TGCGCCAGCAGCCAAGATCTCCGACTAGCGGGAGGAAATGAGCAGTTCTTC; CDR3aa: CASSQDLRLAGGNEQFF
j_gene: TRBJ2-5; d_gene: NA; v_gene: TRBV24-1; CDR3nt: TGTGCCACCAGTGATTTGCTATCAGGGGAGGGGGAGACCCAGTACTTC; CDR3aa: CATSDLLSGEGETQYF
j_gene: TRBJ1-2; d_gene: TRBD1; v_gene: TRBV5-1; CDR3nt: TGCGCCAGCAGCTTATCCGGGACAGGGAACTATGGCTACACCTTC; CDR3aa: CASSLSGTGNYGYTF
j_gene: TRBJ2-1; d_gene: TRBD1; v_gene: TRBV28; CDR3nt: TGTGCCAGCAGTCTAGGGGGGACAGGGGGCAATGAGCAGTTCTTC; CDR3aa: CASSLGGTGGNEQFF
j_gene: TRBJ1-3; d_gene: NA; v_gene: TRBV28; CDR3nt: TGTGCCAGCAGTTCTAACACCATATATTTT; CDR3aa: CASSSNTIYF
j_gene: TRBJ1-1; d_gene: NA; v_gene: TRBV5-1; CDR3nt: TGCGCCAGCAGCCCGGGGACAAAGAACACTGAAGCTTTCTTT; CDR3aa: CASSPGTKNTEAFF
j_gene: TRBJ1-2; d_gene: NA; v_gene: TRBV25-1; CDR3nt: TGTGCCACCCGGGGAGGGAGATATGGCTACACCTTC; CDR3aa: CATRGGRYGYTF
j_gene: TRBJ1-2; d_gene: NA; v_gene: TRBV4-1; CDR3nt: TGCGCCAGCAGCCAAGTAGGGAGAGGCTACACCTTC; CDR3aa: CASSQVGRGYTF
j_gene: TRBJ2-2; d_gene: NA; v_gene: TRBV28; CDR3nt: TGTGCCAGCAGGGGGGCGAACCTCGGGGAGCTGTTTTTT; CDR3aa: CASRGANLGELFF
j_gene: TRBJ1-1; d_gene: NA; v_gene: TRBV9; CDR3nt: TGTGCCAGCAGCGCCGGGATGAACACTGAAGCTTTCTTT; CDR3aa: CASSAGMNTEAFF